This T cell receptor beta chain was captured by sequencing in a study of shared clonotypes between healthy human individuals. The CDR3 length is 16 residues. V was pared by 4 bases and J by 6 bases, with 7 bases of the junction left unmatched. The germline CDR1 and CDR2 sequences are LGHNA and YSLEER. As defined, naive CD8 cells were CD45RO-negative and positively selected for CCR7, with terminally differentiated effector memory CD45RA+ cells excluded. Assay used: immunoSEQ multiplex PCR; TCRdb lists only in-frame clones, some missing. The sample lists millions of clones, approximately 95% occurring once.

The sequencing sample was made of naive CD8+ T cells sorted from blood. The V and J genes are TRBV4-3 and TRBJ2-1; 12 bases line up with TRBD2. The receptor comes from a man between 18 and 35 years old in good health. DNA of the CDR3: TGCGCCAGCAGCCCCGGACTAGCGGGGACGAGCAATGAGCAGTTCTTC. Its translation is CASSPGLAGTSNEQFF.